This TCR beta chain was obtained from a study of T cells in tumors after PD-1 blockade. Turning to the study itself: Patients had no prior checkpoint blockade, systemic immunosuppressants, or anti-cancer therapy within 4 weeks. On average, peripheral blood gave some 120,000 TCR templates and over 35,000 unique clonotypes. Study-wide results and caveats: Roughly 40% of tumor TCR clonotypes were also found in blood.

V was cut by 6 bases and J by 0 bases, with 8 bases left in between. The CDR3 totals 13 residues. Germline CDR1 and CDR2: MNHEY and SVGAGI. With respect to this clone: Its target is unknown.

Only in-frame clones appear in the TCRdb table, and some are missing; sequencing was by immunoSEQ multiplex PCR. Of around 46,000 clones listed, approximately 75% are singletons. This receptor was obtained from a human donor with basal cell carcinoma. The gene calls are TRBV6-5 and TRBJ1-1; D uncertain. The sample in question was PBMCs, obtained before anti-PD-1 treatment. CDR3 sequence (DNA): TGTGCCAGCAGATGGGCTCTGAACACTGAAGCTTTCTTT. Its protein is CASRWALNTEAFF.